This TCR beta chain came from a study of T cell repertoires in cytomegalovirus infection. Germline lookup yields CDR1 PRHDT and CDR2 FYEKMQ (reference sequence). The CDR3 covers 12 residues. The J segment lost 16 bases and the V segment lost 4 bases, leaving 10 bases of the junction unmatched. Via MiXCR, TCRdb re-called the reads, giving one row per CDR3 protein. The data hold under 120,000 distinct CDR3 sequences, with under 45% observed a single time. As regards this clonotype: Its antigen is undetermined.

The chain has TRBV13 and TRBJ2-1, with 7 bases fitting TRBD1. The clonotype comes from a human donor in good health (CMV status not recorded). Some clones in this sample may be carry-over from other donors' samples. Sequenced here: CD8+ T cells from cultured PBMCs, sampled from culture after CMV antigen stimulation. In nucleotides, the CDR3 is TGTGCCAGCAGCTCCTACAGGGGTCGGATTTTCTTC. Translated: CASSSYRGRIFF. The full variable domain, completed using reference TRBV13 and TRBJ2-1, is AAGVIQSPRHLIKEKRETATLKCYPIPRHDTVYWYQQGPGQDPQFLISFYEKMQSDKGSIPDRFSAQQFSDYHSELNMSSLELGDSALYFCASSSYRGRIFFGPGTRLTVL.